The clone carrying this TCR beta chain was seen only once. This entry comes from a study of blood T cell repertoires in COVID-19. For the study at large: Samples representing acute and convalescent COVID-19 were sourced from the United States, Italy and Spain. PBMCs, B-cell-depleted T cells, or T cells were the source of the cDNA or gDNA that made up the material.

Germline V gene data show CDR1 as SQVTM and CDR2 as ANQGSEA. The length of the CDR3 is 13 residues. In the original processing: Scientists estimated how many nucleated cells there were by amplifying reference gene primers. Produced via immunoSEQ multiplex PCR; TCRdb's table is partial and in-frame only. The V and J calls and clone size come from that table; D and trimming were worked out from the DNA. Among 100,000 to 150,000 clones listed, more than 85% were seen once. The Seattle patients joined while their infection was active and were tracked longitudinally afterward. The sequenced material came from peripheral blood. The TCR was taken from a man over 45 with COVID-19, enrolled during active disease. The chain uses TRBV29-1 and TRBJ2-1, with 7 bases aligning to TRBD1. CDR3 DNA: TGCCCCTTGGACAGGACTCATTACAATGAGCAGTTCTTC. This encodes CPLDRTHYNEQFF.